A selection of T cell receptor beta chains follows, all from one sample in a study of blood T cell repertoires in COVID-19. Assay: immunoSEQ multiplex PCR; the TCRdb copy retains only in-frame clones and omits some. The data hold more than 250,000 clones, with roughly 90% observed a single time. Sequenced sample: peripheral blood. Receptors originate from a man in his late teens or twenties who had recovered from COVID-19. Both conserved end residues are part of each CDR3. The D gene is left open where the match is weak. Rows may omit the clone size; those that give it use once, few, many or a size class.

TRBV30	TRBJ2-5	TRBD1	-	CAWQEGAETQYF	TGTGCCTGGCAAGAGGGGGCCGAGACCCAGTACTTC
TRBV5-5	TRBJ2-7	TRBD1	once	CASSLMSSRTGGAEQYF	TGTGCCAGCAGCTTGATGAGTTCGAGGACAGGGGGCGCCGAGCAGTACTTC
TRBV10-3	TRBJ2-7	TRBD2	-	CAIRAGGSGLSYEQYF	TGTGCCATCAGGGCAGGCGGGAGTGGGCTCTCCTACGAGCAGTACTTC
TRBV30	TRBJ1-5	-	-	CAWSFRGYSNQPQHF	TGTGCCTGGAGTTTTCGCGGATATAGCAATCAGCCCCAGCATTTT
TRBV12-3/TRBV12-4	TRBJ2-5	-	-	CASSLQETQYF	TGTGCCAGCAGCCTCCAAGAGACCCAGTACTTC
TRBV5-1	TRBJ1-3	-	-	CASSLEVAGMSSGNTIYF	TGCGCCAGCAGCTTGGAGGTGGCAGGGATGTCCTCTGGAAACACCATATATTTT
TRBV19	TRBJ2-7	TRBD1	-	CASSIATGALYEQYF	TGTGCCAGTAGTATAGCCACAGGGGCACTCTACGAGCAGTACTTC
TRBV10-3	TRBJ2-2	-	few	CAISVRAGDTGELFF	TGTGCCATCAGTGTGCGGGCAGGGGACACCGGGGAGCTGTTTTTT
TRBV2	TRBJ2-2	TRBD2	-	CASIGLAGGPRNTGELFF	TGTGCCAGCATCGGACTAGCGGGGGGGCCAAGGAACACCGGGGAGCTGTTTTTT
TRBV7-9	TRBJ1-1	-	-	CASSLEAAINTEAFF	TGTGCCAGCAGCTTAGAGGCGGCGATAAACACTGAAGCTTTCTTT
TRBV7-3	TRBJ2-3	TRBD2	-	CASSAGASGIGTQYF	TGTGCCAGCAGCGCTGGGGCTAGCGGGATCGGTACGCAGTATTTT
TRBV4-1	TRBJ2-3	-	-	CASSSHETTYTDTQYF	TGCGCCAGCTCCTCGCATGAGACTACCTACACAGATACGCAGTATTTT
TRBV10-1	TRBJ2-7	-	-	CASSESGVGEQYF	TGCGCCAGCAGTGAGTCAGGGGTCGGCGAGCAGTACTTC
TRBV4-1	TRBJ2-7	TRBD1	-	CASSQETGGTGLTYEQYF	TGCGCCAGCAGCCAAGAAACAGGGGGAACTGGCCTTACCTACGAGCAGTACTTC
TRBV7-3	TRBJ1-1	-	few	CASSVQGESEAFF	TGTGCCAGCAGCGTACAGGGTGAATCTGAAGCTTTCTTT
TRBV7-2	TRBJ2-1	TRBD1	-	CASSFLDRVTYNEQFF	TGTGCCAGCAGCTTCCTTGACAGGGTCACCTACAATGAGCAGTTCTTC
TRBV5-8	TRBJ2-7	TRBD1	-	CASSSGTGGINEQYF	TGTGCCAGCAGCTCCGGGACAGGGGGCATCAACGAGCAGTACTTC
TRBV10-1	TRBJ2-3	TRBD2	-	CASSETGLAPDTQYF	TGCGCCAGCAGTGAGACGGGACTAGCCCCAGATACGCAGTATTTT
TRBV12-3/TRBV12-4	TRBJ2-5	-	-	CASRPGGAPTQYF	TGTGCCAGCAGACCCGGAGGGGCCCCGACCCAGTACTTC
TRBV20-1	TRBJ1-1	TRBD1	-	CSARNRGSSFF	TGCAGTGCTAGAAACAGGGGTTCTTCTTTCTTT
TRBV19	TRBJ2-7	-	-	CASSTPGGHYEQYF	TGTGCCAGTAGTACCCCAGGTGGACACTACGAGCAGTACTTC
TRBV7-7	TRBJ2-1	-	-	CASSSREAGEQFF	TGTGCCAGCAGCTCGCGGGAAGCTGGTGAGCAGTTCTTC
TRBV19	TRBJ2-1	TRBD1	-	CASSIEQGANEQFF	TGTGCCAGTAGTATAGAGCAGGGGGCGAATGAGCAGTTCTTC
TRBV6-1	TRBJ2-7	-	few	CASSEAVLAGEQYF	TGTGCCAGCAGTGAAGCGGTCCTAGCTGGGGAGCAGTACTTC
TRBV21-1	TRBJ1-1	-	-	CASSCASTVLNTEAFF	TGTGCCAGCAGCTGCGCTTCTACAGTCTTGAACACTGAAGCTTTCTTT
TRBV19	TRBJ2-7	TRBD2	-	CASSIGGTNSYEQYF	TGTGCCAGTAGTATAGGTGGGACTAACTCCTACGAGCAGTACTTC
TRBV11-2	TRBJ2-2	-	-	CASSPNQDNTGELFF	TGTGCCAGCAGCCCGAACCAGGATAACACCGGGGAGCTGTTTTTT
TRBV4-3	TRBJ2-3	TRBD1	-	CASSLERGPGADTQYF	TGCGCCAGCAGCCTAGAAAGGGGGCCGGGTGCAGATACGCAGTATTTT
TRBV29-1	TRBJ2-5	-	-	CSAAGISETQYF	TGCAGCGCAGCAGGGATTTCGGAGACCCAGTACTTC
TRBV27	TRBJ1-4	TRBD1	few	CASSAYRGHEKLFF	TGTGCCAGCAGTGCTTACAGGGGGCATGAAAAACTGTTTTTT
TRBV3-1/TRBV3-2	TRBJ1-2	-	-	CASSPGTFYYGYTF	TGTGCCAGCAGCCCCGGGACATTCTACTATGGCTACACCTTC
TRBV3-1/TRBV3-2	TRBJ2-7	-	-	CASSQDWGVGYEQYF	TGTGCCAGCAGCCAAGATTGGGGGGTCGGCTACGAGCAGTACTTC
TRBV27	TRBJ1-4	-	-	CASRTGSLNEKLFF	TGTGCCAGCAGAACCGGGTCCCTTAATGAAAAACTGTTTTTT
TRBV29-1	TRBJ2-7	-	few	CSVEGDSYEQYF	TGCAGCGTCGAGGGGGACTCCTACGAGCAGTACTTC
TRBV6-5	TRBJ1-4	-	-	CASTGGNEKLFF	TGTGCCAGCACCGGGGGTAATGAAAAACTGTTTTTT
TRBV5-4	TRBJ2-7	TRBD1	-	CASRQGTEQYF	TGTGCCAGCCGACAGGGAACCGAGCAGTACTTC
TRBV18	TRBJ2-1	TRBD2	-	CASSQSSGSYNEQFF	TGTGCCAGCTCACAATCTAGCGGGAGCTACAATGAGCAGTTCTTC
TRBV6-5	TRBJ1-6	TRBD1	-	CASSLDRGFDSPLHF	TGTGCCAGCAGTCTAGACAGGGGGTTTGATTCACCCCTCCACTTT
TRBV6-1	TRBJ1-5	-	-	CASSIGHLNQPQHF	TGTGCCAGCAGTATTGGACATCTCAATCAGCCCCAGCATTTT